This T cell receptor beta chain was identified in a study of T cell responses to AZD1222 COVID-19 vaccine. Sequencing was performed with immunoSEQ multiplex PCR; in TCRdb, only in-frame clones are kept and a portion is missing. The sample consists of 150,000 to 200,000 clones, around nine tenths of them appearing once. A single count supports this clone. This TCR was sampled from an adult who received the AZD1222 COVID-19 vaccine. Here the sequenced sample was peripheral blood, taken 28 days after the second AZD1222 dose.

Here the CDR3 reads CASSPPPDYEQYF. In nucleotides, the CDR3 is TGTGCCAGCAGTCCCCCCCCTGATTACGAGCAGTACTTC. The chain uses TRBV28 and TRBJ2-7; D not resolved. The CDR3 contains 13 residues. The germline CDR1 and CDR2 sequences are MDHEN and SYDVKM. With 5 bases removed from V and 4 bases from J, the gap between germline ends came to 12 bases.